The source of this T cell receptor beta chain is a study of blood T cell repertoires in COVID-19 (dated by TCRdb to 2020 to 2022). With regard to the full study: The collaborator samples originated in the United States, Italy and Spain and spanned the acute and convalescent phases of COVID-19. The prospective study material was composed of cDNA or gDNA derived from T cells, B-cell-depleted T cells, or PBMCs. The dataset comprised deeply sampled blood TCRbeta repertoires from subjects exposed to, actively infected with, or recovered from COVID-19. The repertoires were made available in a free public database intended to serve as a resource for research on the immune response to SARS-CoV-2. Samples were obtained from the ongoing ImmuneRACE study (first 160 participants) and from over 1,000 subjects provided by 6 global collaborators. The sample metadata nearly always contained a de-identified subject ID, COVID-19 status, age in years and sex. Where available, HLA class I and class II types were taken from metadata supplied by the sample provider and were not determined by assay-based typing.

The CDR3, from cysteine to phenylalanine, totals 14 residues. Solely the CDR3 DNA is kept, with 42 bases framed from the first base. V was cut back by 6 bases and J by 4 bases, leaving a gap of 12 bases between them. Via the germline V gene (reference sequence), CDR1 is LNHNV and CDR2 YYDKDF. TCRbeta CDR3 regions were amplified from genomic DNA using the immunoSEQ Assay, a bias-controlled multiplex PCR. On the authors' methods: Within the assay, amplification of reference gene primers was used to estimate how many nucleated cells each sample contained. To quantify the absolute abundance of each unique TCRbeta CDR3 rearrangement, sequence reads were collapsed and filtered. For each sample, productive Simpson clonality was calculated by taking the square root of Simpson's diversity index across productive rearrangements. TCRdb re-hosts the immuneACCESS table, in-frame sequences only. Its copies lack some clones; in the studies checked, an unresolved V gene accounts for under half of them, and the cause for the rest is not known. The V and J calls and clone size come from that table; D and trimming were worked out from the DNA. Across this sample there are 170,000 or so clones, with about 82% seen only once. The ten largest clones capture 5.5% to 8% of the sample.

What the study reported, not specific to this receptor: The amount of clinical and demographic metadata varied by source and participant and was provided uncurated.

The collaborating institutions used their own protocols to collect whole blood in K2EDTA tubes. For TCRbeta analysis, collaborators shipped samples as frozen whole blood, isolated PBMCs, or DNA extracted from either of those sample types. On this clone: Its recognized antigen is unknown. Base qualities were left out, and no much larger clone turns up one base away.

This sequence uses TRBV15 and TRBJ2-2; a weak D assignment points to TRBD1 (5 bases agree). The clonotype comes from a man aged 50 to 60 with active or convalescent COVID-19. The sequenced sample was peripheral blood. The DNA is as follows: TGTGCCACCAGTATAGACAGAGGCACCGGGGAGCTGTTTTTT. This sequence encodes CATSIDRGTGELFF.